The present entry profiles one TCR beta chain with its context. What it recognizes is unknown. The CDR3 covers 16 residues. Germline V CDR1 and CDR2: MDHEN, SYDVKM. V shed 6 bases, J shed 0 bases, and the junction held 10 bases outside the gene matches. The entry originates in a study of graft-versus-host responses after intestinal transplantation. Background on the study: Recipients were all induced with anti-thymocyte globulin, then given tacrolimus and steroids for around three years.

Broader study findings: In recipient marrow, GvH clones were found, and some appeared first in ileum or blood. When patients had graft-donor T cell macrochimerism, their allografts held high graft-versus-host to host-versus-graft clonal ratios.

Using immunoSEQ multiplex PCR, the repertoire was profiled, and TCRdb retains in-frame clones only, with some absent. The sample records about 90,000 clones, approximately 94% being singletons. The sample consisted of unstimulated CD4+ T cells sorted from spleen or lymph node cells, taken before transplant. This rearrangement joins TRBV28 to TRBJ2-7; 8 positions match TRBD1. The receptor was derived from a human donor who was the organ donor for an intestinal transplant. This chain's CDR3 is CASSEISGTGSYEQYF. CDR3 in DNA: TGTGCCAGCAGCGAGATATCCGGGACAGGCTCCTACGAGCAGTACTTC.